This TCR beta chain was captured in a study of cytomegalovirus exposure and HLA in healthy donors (dated by TCRdb to 2017 to 2019). Some background on the complete study: In an earlier analysis of under 750 of the donors, 276 Gb of sequence data and 100 million or so unique TCR beta sequences from roughly 190 million T cells were reported. The study aimed to test whether cataloging public T cell receptors could reveal signatures of past pathogen exposure. A later genetic analysis took genome-wide SNP genotypes for 398 of the 666 donors and used that subset as a discovery cohort. An earlier analysis of more than 450 of the donors used high-throughput TCR beta sequencing to judge whether each TCR beta V gene segment behaved as functional or pseudogenic. A later analysis re-examined previously published TCR beta repertoires from about 700 donors and added high-resolution HLA genotyping to investigate patterns of TCR occurrence. Both class I and class II loci were covered by HLA typing, at four-digit resolution. In addition to the first cohort of hundreds of subjects, a separate validation cohort of some 120 different subjects was used. The study combined high-throughput TCR immunosequencing, statistical association of individual TCRs with disease status, and machine learning to predict cytomegalovirus infection status. Among the roughly 390 genotyped donors, around 79% belonged to the genetic ancestry cluster associated with self-reported Caucasian donors. An early release that covered about 640 HLA-typed donors contained about 290 gigabases of sequencing data and about 93 million unique TCR sequences. Donor age, sex, ethnicity and CMV serostatus were compiled alongside the repertoire data. Every discovery cohort repertoire had been produced on one sequencing platform. Typing coverage differed by locus: A, B, C, DRB1 and DQB1 were typed in roughly 629-630 donors, DQA1 in approximately 520, DPA1 in some 570, and DPB1 in 400 to 480. The later analysis used no new phenotypic data to find candidate immune exposures, relying instead on TCR beta sequences and their occurrence across donors. Across around 400 genotyped donors of the cohort, an average of about 250,000 unique TCR beta nucleotide sequences per donor were sequenced, and around 20% of those sequences were non-productive. About 5 DR-DQ haplotypes were handled as single units for association and clustering, since linkage in the cohort was strong. The T cell repertoires of about 700 subjects were profiled by immunosequencing and related to cytomegalovirus serostatus. Points the paper makes about the study in general: A later genetic analysis associated a missense DCLRE1C variant with V-gene and J-gene trimming of TCR beta chains, and an independent cohort replicated the association. The 87-base-pair reads could not distinguish some IMGT-functional V segments, including TRBV6-2 and TRBV6-3, so those segments were excluded. The only immune exposure information available for the cohort was CMV serostatus. In a later analysis, several top co-occurrence clusters were reported to appear linked to parvovirus B19, influenza, CMV and Epstein-Barr virus. According to a later analysis, most CMV-associated TCR beta chains appeared to be HLA-restricted, and the HLA associations seemed to be driven largely by CMV exposure. Because HLA typing was unavailable for some donors at each locus, only the typed subset was used in association tests. While some public TCRs were present in many individuals, most TCR sequences turned up only very rarely across donors. This cohort had only TCR beta chains sequenced, and the lack of alpha or paired-chain data limited which features could be detected. Linkage disequilibrium might explain the correlated functional status among segregating V segments, but an unknown experimental factor could not be excluded. The study listed 150 to 200 TCR beta chains as associated with cytomegalovirus. Roughly uniform sequencing depth across donors was assumed in presence/absence analyses, although this assumption may not hold. When HLA alleles, especially DR and DQ, strongly co-occurred, TCR associations were difficult to assign to individual alleles. Three of the identified cytomegalovirus-associated TCR beta chains were confirmed in vitro to be specific for cytomegalovirus antigens. It was suggested by the authors that the approach could potentially be generalized to other disease states and immunological phenotypes. In a later genetic analysis, fewer N-insertions in productive TCRs were reported among donors in an Asian-associated ancestry cluster than the approximately 670-donor mean. In both the original and validation cohorts, the classifier was reported to diagnose cytomegalovirus status with high specificity and sensitivity. Because counts were too low, about 18 rarely observed V segments, including chromosome 9 orphons, were excluded from the earlier analysis of some 540 of the donors. In a later analysis, the rate of TCR association differed among HLA loci, with DRB1 alleles having the most associated TCRs and HLA-C alleles having the fewest. A further reported finding was that TCR beta sequences accurately predicted the HLA-A and HLA-B alleles for most subjects in the first cohort. In a later analysis, HLA-associated TCR beta chains were found to be more clonally expanded and to have lower generation probabilities than equally common non-associated chains. A cluster of highly shared sequence variants was judged likely to represent a technical artifact of the sequencing pipeline. An earlier analysis of around 500 of the donors showed that most TCR beta V segments appeared in productive rearrangements either about 87% or about 30% of the time, which broadly matched IMGT annotations. In a later analysis, over 15,000 TCR beta sequences were associated with specific HLA alleles at a false discovery rate of 0.05.

Comment on this clone: The specificity of this receptor is unknown. No base-level quality is on record; no much larger clone is a single base apart. The same CDR3 also results from other DNA sequences found in this sample.

CDR1 MNHEY and CDR2 SMNVEV were looked up in the germline V gene (reference sequence). The CDR3 contains 14 residues, cysteine and phenylalanine counted. Only the CDR3 DNA is retained, 42 bases long and in frame from the first base. V was cut back by 6 bases and J by 4 bases, leaving a gap of 16 bases between them. The cohort comprised some 730 healthy bone marrow donors. Cohort members were all nominally healthy when sampled, although unrecorded immune exposures were likely present. The donor was CMV seronegative and was included in the group of a few hundred seronegative cohort members. A peripheral blood sample was provided by each donor, and peripheral blood mononuclear cells were used for TCR beta sequencing. The Qiagen DNeasy Blood Extraction Kit was used to extract genomic DNA from the blood cell samples. The library was made by the immunoSEQ multiplex PCR assay. For the multiplex PCR, a mixture combining 60 forward primers for TCR Vbeta segments and 13 reverse primers for TCR Jbeta segments was used. The CDR3 region of rearranged TCR beta genes was amplified from genomic DNA by a multiplex PCR assay. The amplified TCR beta libraries were sequenced on the Illumina HiSeq System as 87-base-pair reads. On the authors' methods: A later analysis counted tens of millions of unique TCR beta chains across the roughly 700 repertoires, and 10 million to 11 million of these chains were shared by at least two donors. Raw reads were error-corrected and collapsed into unique sequences by a nearest-neighbor algorithm in which closely related sequences were merged to remove PCR and sequencing errors. Alignment of CDR3 sequences to IMGT reference sequences was used to assign V, D and J gene segments. Each retained sequence needed at least a six-nucleotide match to both a V gene segment and a J gene segment. A rearrangement was called productive if the CDR3 had no stop codons and remained in frame with V and J, and every other rearrangement was called non-productive. CDR3 was defined according to IMGT convention as the region running from the second conserved V-encoded cysteine to the conserved J-encoded phenylalanine. In an earlier analysis of around 570 of the donors, sequences lacking an unambiguous match to a single V gene segment were excluded. An earlier analysis of about 590 of the donors classified V segments as functional when productive rearrangements were above 56.7% and as segregating when the standard deviation between donors was above 5%. A statistical classification framework was built for diagnosing cytomegalovirus status from the catalog of TCR beta chain sequences. In a later analysis, V and J genes were assigned by comparing TCR nucleotide sequences against IMGT/GENE-DB human TR gene sequences. Using the TCRdist pipeline, a later analysis assigned CDR3 sequences along with most-parsimonious VDJ recombination scenarios. In a later analysis, each TCR beta chain was defined by its CDR3 amino acid sequence together with its V-gene family, and reads without a unique V-gene family were excluded. In a later analysis, 450 to 600 highly shared, low-generation-probability nucleotide sequences were removed to address suspected cross-contamination and a sequencing artifact. A later analysis calculated a clonal expansion index for each public chain from normalized within-repertoire ranks of inferred template counts. In a later analysis, generation probabilities were computed with a VDJ recombination model fitted to out-of-frame rearrangements, and the resulting probabilities were checked against IGoR. In a later analysis, TCR-TCR, TCR-HLA and TCR-CMV co-occurrence was scored with hypergeometric tests, and a repertoire-size bias correction was applied to TCR pairs. False discovery rates were estimated in a later analysis by permuting HLA or CMV assignments 20 times. In a later analysis, co-occurring TCRs were grouped using DBSCAN, with TCRdist sequence similarity added in when clustering inside HLA-allele-positive subsets. For co-occurrence clustering, repertoires with fewer than 30,000 or more than 120,000 public chains were excluded, along with roughly 5 repertoires with anomalous nucleotide sharing. Held by TCRdb, this immuneACCESS table contains in-frame sequences only and omits some clones. Under half of the omission traces to an unresolved V gene where checked; the cause of the rest is unknown. D and trimming were read from the DNA, whereas the V and J calls and clone size are those reported in that table. The sample table contains 150,000 to 200,000 clones; only one count was recorded for 75% to 80% of them. The ten biggest clones cover around 3.3% of the sample.

The receptor chain draws on TRBV27 and TRBJ2-7, with TRBD2 tentatively as D gene (6 bases match). The receptor comes from a woman aged 35 to 49 in good health and CMV-seronegative. Material: PBMCs. The base sequence is TGTGCCAGCAGACCGGGTGGGGGGTTTTACGAGCAGTACTTC. This yields the protein CASRPGGGFYEQYF.